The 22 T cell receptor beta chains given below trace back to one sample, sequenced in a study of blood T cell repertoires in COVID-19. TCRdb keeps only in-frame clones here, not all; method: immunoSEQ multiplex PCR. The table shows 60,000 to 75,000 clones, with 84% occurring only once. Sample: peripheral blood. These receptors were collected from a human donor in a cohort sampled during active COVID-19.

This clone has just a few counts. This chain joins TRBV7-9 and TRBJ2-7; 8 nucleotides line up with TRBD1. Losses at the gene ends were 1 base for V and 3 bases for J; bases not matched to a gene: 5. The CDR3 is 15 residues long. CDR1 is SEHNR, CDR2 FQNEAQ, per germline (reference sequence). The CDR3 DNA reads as TGTGCCAGCAGCTTAGAGCAGGGGGCCAACTACGAGCAGTACTTC. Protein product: CASSLEQGANYEQYF.

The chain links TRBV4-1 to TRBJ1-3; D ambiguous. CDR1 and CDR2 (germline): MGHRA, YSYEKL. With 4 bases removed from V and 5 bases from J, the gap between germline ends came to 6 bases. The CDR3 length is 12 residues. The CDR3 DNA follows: TGCGCCAGCAGCCCAGACAGAAACACCATATATTTT. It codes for CASSPDRNTIYF.

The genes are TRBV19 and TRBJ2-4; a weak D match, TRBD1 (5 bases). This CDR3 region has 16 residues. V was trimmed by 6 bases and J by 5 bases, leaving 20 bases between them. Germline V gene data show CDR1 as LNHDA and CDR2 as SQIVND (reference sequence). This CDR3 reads CASSPSQGDNQNIQYF. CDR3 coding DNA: TGTGCCAGTAGCCCTTCCCAGGGCGACAATCAAAACATTCAGTACTTC.

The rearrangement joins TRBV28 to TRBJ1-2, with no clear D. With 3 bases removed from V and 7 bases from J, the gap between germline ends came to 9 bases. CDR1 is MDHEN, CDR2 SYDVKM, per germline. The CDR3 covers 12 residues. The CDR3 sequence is CASSFGGFGYTF. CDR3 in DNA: TGTGCCAGCAGTTTCGGAGGGTTTGGCTACACCTTC.

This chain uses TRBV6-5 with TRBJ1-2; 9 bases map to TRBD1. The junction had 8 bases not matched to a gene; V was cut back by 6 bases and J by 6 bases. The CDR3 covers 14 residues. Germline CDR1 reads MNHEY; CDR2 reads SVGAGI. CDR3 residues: CASRLGTGINGYTF. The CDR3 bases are TGTGCCAGCAGGCTCGGGACAGGGATCAATGGCTACACCTTC.

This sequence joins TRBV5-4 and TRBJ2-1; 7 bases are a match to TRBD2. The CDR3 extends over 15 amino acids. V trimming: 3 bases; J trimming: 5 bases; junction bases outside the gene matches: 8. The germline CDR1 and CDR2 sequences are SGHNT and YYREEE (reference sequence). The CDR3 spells CASSSPQLAHNEQFF. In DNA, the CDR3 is TGTGCCAGCAGCTCCCCGCAACTAGCGCACAATGAGCAGTTCTTC.

The CDR3 is CASSFPTSGGVDEQFF. In nucleotides, the CDR3 is TGTGCCAGCAGCTTCCCGACTAGCGGGGGGGTGGATGAGCAGTTCTTC. The chain joins TRBV11-2 to TRBJ2-1, with TRBD2 matching 14 bases. From germline, CDR1 is SGHAT and CDR2 FQNNGV. CDR3 length equals 16 residues. J gave up 8 bases and V 3 bases, and 6 bases lay outside the gene matches.

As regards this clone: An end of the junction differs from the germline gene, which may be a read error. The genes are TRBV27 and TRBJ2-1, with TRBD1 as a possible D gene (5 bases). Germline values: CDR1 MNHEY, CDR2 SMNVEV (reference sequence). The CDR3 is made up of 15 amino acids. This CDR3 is CASNLRGGAYNEQFF. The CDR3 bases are TGTGCCAGCAATTTAAGGGGTGGGGCCTACAATGAGCAGTTCTTC.

The CDR3 DNA is TGTGCCAGCAGCGTAGCCAGGGGGCTGGACAATGAGCAGTTCTTC. Its protein product is CASSVARGLDNEQFF. This chain uses TRBV9 with TRBJ2-1; 8 nucleotides line up with TRBD1. The CDR3 is 15 residues long. From germline, CDR1 is SGDLS and CDR2 YYNGEE. Trimming at V came to 0 bases and at J to 5 bases, leaving 4 bases not matched to a gene.

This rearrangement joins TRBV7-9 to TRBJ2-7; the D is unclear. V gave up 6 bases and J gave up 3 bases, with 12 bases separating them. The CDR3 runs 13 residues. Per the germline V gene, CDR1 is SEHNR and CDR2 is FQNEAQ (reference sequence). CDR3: CASRMSHSYEQYF. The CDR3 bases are TGTGCCAGCAGAATGTCGCACAGCTACGAGCAGTACTTC.

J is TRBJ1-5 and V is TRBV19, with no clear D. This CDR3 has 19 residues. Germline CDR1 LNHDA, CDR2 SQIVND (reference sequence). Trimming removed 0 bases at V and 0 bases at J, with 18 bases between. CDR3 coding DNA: TGTGCCAGTAGTATAGATCGAGGGTGGGCGATCTATAGCAATCAGCCCCAGCATTTT. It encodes CASSIDRGWAIYSNQPQHF.

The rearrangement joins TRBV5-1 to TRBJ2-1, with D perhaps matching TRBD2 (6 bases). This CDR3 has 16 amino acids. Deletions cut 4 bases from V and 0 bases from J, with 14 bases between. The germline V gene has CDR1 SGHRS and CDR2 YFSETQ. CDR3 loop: CASSMGPEGSYNEQFF. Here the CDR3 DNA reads TGCGCCAGCAGCATGGGCCCGGAGGGCTCCTACAATGAGCAGTTCTTC.

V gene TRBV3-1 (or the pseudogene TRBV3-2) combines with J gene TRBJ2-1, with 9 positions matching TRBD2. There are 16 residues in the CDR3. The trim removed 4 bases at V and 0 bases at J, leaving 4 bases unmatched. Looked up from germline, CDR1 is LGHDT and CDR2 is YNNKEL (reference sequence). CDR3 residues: CASSPRGGLSYNEQFF. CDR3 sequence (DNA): TGTGCCAGCAGCCCGCGGGGGGGCCTCTCCTACAATGAGCAGTTCTTC.

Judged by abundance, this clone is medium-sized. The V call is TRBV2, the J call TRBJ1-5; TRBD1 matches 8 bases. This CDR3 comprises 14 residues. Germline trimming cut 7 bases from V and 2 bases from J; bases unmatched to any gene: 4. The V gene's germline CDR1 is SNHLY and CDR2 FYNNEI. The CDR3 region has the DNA TGTGCCAGCACCCCGGGACAGGGCAATCAGCCCCAGCATTTT. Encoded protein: CASTPGQGNQPQHF. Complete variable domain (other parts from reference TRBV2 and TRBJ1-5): EPEVTQTPSHQVTQMGQEVILRCVPISNHLYFYWYRQILGQKVEFLVSFYNNEISEKSEIFDDQFSVERPDGSNFTLKIRSTKLEDSAMYFCASTPGQGNQPQHFGDGTRLSIL.

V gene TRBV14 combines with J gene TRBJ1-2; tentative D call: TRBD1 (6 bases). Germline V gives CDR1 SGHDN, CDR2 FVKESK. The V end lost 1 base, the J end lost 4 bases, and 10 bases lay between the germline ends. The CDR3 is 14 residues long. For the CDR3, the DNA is TGTGCCAGCAGCCAAGTTGTGGACAGCTATGGCTACACCTTC. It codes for CASSQVVDSYGYTF.

CDR3 DNA: TGCGCCAGCAGCCAAGATAGCCAGGGGAAAAGTAGGACTGAAGCTTTCTTT. Amino acid sequence: CASSQDSQGKSRTEAFF. The chain combines TRBV4-1 with TRBJ1-1; weak D call: TRBD1 (6 bases). Trimming cost V 0 bases and J 5 bases, with 19 bases left between them. CDR1 is MGHRA and CDR2 is YSYEKL in the germline V gene. The CDR3 runs to 17 residues.

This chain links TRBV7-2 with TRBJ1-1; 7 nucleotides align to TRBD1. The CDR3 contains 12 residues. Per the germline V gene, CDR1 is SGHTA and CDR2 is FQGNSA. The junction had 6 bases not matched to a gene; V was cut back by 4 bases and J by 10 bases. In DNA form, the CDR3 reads TGTGCCAGCAGCTCAAACAGGGGTCCAGCTTTCTTT. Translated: CASSSNRGPAFF.

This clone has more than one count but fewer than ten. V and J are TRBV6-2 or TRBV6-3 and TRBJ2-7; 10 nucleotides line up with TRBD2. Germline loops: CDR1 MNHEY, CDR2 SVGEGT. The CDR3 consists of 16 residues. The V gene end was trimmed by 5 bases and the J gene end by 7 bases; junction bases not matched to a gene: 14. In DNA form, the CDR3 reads TGTGCCAGCAGTCCCCAGCCAGCGGGAGGGCCTCGGGAGCAGTACTTC. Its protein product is CASSPQPAGGPREQYF.

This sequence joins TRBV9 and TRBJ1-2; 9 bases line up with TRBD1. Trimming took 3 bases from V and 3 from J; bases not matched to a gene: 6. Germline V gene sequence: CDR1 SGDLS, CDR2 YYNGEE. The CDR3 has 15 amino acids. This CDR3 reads CASSGTGGSDYGYTF. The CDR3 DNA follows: TGTGCCAGCAGCGGTACAGGGGGCTCGGACTATGGCTACACCTTC.

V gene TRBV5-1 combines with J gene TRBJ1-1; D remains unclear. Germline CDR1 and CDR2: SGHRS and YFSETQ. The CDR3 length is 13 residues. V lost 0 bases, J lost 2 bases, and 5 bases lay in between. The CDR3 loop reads CASSLGLNTEAFF. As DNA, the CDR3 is TGCGCCAGCAGCTTGGGACTAAACACTGAAGCTTTCTTT.

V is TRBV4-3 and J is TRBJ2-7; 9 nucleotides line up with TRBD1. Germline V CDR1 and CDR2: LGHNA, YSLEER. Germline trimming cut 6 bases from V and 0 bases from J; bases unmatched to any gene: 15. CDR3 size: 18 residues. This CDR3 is CASRRYADTGGSSYEQYF. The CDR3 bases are TGCGCCAGCAGGCGCTACGCGGATACAGGGGGCAGCTCCTACGAGCAGTACTTC.

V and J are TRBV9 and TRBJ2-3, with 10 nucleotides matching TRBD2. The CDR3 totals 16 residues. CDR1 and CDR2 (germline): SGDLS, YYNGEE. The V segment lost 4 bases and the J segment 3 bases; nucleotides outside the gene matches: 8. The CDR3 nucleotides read TGTGCCAGCAGCCCCCCCCTAGCGGGGGTAACAGATACGCAGTATTTT. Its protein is CASSPPLAGVTDTQYF.